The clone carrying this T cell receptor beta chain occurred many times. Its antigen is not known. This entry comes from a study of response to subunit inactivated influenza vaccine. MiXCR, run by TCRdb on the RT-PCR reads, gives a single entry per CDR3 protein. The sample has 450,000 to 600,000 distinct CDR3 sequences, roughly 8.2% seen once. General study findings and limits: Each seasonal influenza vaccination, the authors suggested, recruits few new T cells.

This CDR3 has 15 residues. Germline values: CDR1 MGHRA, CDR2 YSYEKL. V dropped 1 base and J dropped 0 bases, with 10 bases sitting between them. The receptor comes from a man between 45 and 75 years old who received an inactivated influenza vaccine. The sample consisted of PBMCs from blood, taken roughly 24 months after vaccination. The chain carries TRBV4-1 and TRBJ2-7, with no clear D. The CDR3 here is CASSQVGSFSYEQYF. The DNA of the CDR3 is TGCGCCAGCAGCCAAGTAGGTAGTTTCTCCTACGAGCAGTACTTC.